This T cell receptor beta chain derives from a study of response to subunit inactivated influenza vaccine. The CDR3 runs to 13 residues. The germline V gene has CDR1 LGHNA and CDR2 YSLEER. The V end was cut by 3 bases, the J end by 6 bases, with 10 bases between. This clonotype was recorded at least ten times. TCRdb re-called the RT-PCR reads through MiXCR, storing one row per CDR3 protein. This sample yields roughly 190,000 distinct CDR3 sequences, of which around 14% are seen a single time; about 26% belongs to the top ten. The specimen comprised CD8+ T cells sorted from PBMCs, sampled about 5 days after vaccination. The TCR sequence derives from a man between 50 and 59 years old who received an inactivated influenza vaccine. The chain is built from TRBV4-3 and TRBJ2-3; the D is unclear. CDR3 residues: CASSQIFRDTQYF. The CDR3 bases are TGCGCCAGCAGCCAGATATTTAGGGATACGCAGTATTTT.